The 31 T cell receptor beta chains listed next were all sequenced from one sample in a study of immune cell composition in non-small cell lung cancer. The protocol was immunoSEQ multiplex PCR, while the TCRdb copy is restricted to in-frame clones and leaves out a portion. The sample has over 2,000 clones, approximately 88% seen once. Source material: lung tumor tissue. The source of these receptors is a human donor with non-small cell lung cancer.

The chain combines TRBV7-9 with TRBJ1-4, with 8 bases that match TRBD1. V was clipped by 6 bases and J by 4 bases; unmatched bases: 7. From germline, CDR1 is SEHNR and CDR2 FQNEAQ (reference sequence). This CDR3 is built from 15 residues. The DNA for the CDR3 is TGTGCCAGCAGGGCGTCAGGGGGCCTTAATGAAAAACTGTTTTTT. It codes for CASRASGGLNEKLFF.

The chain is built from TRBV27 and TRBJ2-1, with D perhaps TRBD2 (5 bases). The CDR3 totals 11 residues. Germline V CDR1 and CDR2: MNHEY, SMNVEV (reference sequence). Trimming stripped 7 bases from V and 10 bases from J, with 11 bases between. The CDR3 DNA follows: TGTGCCAGCACCGCTCAGCGGGAGCAGTTCTTC. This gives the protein CASTAQREQFF.

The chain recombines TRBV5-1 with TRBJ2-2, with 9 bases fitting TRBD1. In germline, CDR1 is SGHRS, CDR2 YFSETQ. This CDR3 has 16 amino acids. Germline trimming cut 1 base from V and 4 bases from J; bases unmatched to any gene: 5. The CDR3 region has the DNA TGCGCCAGCAGCTTGTCGGGGACAGGGTTCACCGGGGAGCTGTTTTTT. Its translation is CASSLSGTGFTGELFF.

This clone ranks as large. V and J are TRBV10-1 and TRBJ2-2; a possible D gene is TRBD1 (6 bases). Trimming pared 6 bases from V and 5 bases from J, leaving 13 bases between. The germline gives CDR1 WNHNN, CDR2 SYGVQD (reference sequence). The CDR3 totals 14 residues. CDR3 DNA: TGCGCCAGCAGCGATCCAGGGGATACCGGGGAGCTGTTTTTT. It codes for CASSDPGDTGELFF.

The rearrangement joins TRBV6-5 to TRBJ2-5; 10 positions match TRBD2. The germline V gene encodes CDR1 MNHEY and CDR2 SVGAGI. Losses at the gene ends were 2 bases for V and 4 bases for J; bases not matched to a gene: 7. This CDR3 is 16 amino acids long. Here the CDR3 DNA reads TGTGCCAGCAGTTACAGGGCTAGCGGGAGAGGAGAGACCCAGTACTTC. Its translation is CASSYRASGRGETQYF.

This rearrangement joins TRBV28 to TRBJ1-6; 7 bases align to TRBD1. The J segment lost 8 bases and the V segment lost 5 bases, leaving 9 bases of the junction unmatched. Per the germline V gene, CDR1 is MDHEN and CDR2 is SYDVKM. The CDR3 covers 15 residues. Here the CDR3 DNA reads TGTGCCAGCAGTGCTTCACAGGGGTTGTATTCACCCCTCCACTTT. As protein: CASSASQGLYSPLHF.

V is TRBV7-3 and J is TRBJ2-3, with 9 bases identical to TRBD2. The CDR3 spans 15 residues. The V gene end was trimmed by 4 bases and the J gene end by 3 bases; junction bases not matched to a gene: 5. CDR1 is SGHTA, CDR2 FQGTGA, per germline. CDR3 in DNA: TGTGCCAGCAGCTCAATCGCGGGAGGGACAGATACGCAGTATTTT. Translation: CASSSIAGGTDTQYF.

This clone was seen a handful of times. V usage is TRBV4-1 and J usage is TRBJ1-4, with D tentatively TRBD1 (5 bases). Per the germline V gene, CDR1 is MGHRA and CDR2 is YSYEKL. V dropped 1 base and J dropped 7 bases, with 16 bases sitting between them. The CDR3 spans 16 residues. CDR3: CASSQVPYRSVEKLFF. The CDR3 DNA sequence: TGCGCCAGCAGCCAAGTACCTTACAGGAGTGTTGAAAAACTGTTTTTT.

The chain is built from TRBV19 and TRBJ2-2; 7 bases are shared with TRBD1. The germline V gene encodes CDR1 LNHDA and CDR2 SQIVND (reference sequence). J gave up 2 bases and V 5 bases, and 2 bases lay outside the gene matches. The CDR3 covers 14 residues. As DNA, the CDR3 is TGTGCCAGTAGTGGGGACAGTAACACCGGGGAGCTGTTTTTT. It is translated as CASSGDSNTGELFF.

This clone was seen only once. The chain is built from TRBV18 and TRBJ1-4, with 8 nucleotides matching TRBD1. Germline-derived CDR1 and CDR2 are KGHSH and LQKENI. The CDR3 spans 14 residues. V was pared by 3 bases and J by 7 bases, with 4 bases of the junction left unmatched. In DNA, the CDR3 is TGTGCCAGCTCACCGGGACAGGTTCCTGAAAAACTGTTTTTT. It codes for CASSPGQVPEKLFF.

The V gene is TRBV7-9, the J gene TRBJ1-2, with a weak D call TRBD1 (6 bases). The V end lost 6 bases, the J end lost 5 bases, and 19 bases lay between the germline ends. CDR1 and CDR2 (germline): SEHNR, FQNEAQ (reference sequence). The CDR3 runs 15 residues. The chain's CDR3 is CASRPRGGARYGYTF. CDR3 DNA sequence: TGTGCCAGCAGGCCTAGGGGGGGGGCGAGATATGGCTACACCTTC.

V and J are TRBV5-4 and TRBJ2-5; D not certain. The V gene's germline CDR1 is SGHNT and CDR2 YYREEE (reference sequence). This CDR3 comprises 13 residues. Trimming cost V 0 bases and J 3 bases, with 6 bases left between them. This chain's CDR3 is CASSLVDEETQYF. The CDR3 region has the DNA TGTGCCAGCAGCTTGGTAGATGAAGAGACCCAGTACTTC.

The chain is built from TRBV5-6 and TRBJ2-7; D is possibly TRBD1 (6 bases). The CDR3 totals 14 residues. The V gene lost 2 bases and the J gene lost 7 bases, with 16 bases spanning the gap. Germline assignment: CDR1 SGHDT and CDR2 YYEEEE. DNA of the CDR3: TGTGCCAGCAGCTTTTACAGGGTAATGGGAGAGCAGTACTTC. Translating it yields CASSFYRVMGEQYF.

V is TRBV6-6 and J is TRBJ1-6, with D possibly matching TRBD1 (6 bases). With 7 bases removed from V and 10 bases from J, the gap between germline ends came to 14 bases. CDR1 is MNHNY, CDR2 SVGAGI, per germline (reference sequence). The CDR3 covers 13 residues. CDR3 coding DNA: TGTGCCAGCAAGGCCCAAGGGGGATCACCCCTCCACTTT. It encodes CASKAQGGSPLHF.

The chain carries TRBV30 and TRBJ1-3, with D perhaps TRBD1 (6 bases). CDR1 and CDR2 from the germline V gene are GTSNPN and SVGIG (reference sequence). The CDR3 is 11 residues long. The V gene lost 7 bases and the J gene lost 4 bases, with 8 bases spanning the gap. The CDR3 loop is CAFDRGNTIYF. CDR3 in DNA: TGTGCCTTTGACAGGGGAAACACCATATATTTT.

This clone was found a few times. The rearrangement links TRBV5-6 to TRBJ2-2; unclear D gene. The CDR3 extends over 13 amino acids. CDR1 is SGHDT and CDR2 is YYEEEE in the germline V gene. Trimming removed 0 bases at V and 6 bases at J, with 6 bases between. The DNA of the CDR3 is TGTGCCAGCAGCTTGGACTTCGCCGGGGAGCTGTTTTTT. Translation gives CASSLDFAGELFF. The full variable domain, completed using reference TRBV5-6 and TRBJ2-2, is DAGVTQSPTHLIKTRGQQVTLRCSPKSGHDTVSWYQQALGQGPQFIFQYYEEEERQRGNFPDRFSGHQFPNYSSELNVNALLLGDSALYLCASSLDFAGELFFGEGSRLTVL.

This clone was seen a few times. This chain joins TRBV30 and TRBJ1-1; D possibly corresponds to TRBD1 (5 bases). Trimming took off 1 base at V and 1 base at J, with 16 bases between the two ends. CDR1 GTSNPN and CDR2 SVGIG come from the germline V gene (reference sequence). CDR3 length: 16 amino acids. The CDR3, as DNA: TGTGCCTGGAGTGGGGGGGAGGCAGGACAGAACACTGAAGCTTTCTTT. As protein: CAWSGGEAGQNTEAFF.

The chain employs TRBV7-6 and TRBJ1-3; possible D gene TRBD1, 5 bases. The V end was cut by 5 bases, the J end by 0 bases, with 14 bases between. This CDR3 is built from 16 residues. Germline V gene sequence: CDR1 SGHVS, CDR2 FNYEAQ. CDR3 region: CASSRRDSNSGNTIYF. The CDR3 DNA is TGTGCCAGCAGCAGAAGAGACAGTAACTCTGGAAACACCATATATTTT.

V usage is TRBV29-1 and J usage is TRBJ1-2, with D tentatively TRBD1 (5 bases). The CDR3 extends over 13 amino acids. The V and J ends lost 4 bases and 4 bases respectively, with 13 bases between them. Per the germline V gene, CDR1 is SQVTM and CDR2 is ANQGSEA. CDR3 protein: CSVAGREGYGYTF. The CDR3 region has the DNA TGCAGCGTTGCTGGCAGGGAAGGCTATGGCTACACCTTC.

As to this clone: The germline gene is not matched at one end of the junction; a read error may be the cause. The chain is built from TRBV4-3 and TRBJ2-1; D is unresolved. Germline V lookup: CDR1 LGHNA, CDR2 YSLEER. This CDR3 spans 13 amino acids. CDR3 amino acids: CASRQDWRNEQFF. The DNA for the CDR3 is TGCGCCAGCAGACAAGACTGGCGGAATGAGCAGTTCTTC.

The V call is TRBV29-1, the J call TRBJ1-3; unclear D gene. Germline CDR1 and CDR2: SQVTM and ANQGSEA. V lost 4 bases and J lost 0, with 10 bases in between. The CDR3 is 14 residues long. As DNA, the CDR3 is TGCAGCGTTGCCCCGTTAGACTCTGGAAACACCATATATTTT. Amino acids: CSVAPLDSGNTIYF.

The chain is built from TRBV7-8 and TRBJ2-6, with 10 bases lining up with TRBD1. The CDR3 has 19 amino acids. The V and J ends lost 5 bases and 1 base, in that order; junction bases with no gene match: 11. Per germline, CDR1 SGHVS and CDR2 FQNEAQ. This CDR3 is CASSPTGQGFVSGANVLTF. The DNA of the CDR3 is TGTGCCAGCAGCCCTACGGGACAGGGGTTTGTATCTGGGGCCAACGTCCTGACTTTC.

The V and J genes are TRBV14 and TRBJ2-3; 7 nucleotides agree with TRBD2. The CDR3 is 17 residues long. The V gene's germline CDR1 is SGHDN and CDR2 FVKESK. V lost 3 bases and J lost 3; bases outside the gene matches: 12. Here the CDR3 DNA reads TGTGCCAGCAGCCATAGACGCGGGAGCCCCGTTACAGATACGCAGTATTTT. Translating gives CASSHRRGSPVTDTQYF. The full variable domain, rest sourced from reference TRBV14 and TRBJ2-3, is EAGVTQFPSHSVIEKGQTVTLRCDPISGHDNLYWYRRVMGKEIKFLLHFVKESKQDESGMPNNRFLAERTGGTYSTLKVQPAELEDSGVYFCASSHRRGSPVTDTQYFGPGTRLTVL.

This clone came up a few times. As DNA, the CDR3 is TGTGCCATCAGTGAAGCGGGGGCCAGCTCCTACGAGCAGTACTTC. Its translation is CAISEAGASSYEQYF. This chain connects TRBV10-3 to TRBJ2-7; TRBD2 matches at 8 bases. CDR3 length equals 15 residues. Germline V gene lookup returns CDR1 ENHRY and CDR2 SYGVKD. Trimming cost V 3 bases and J 0 bases; bases outside gene matches: 4.

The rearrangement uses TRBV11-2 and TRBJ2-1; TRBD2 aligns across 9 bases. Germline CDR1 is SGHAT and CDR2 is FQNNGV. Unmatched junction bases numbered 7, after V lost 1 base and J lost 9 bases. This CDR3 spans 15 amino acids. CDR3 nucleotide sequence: TGTGCCAGCAGCTTAGTTCCTAGCGGGGAGGTTGAGCAGTTCTTC. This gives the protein CASSLVPSGEVEQFF.

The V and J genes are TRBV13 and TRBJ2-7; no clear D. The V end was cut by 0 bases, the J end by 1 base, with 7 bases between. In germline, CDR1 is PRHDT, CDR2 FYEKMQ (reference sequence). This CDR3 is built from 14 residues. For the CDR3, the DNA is TGTGCCAGCAGCTTAGGCAGGTTATCCTACGAGCAGTACTTC. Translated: CASSLGRLSYEQYF.

The CDR3 DNA sequence: TGTGCCAGCTCACCTATGGTAGCGGGGGCCCGGGGCGAGCAGTACTTC. Residues: CASSPMVAGARGEQYF. The J gene is TRBJ2-7, the V gene TRBV18; 9 bases line up with TRBD2. V shed 3 bases, J shed 6 bases, and the junction held 12 bases outside the gene matches. The CDR3 is 16 residues long. Per the germline V gene, CDR1 is KGHSH and CDR2 is LQKENI.

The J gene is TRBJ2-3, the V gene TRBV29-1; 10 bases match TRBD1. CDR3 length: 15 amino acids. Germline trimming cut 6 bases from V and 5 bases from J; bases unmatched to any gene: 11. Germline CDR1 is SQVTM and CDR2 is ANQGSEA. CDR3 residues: CSVGQGMAMGDTQYF. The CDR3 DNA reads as TGCAGCGTGGGACAGGGGATGGCAATGGGAGATACGCAGTATTTT.

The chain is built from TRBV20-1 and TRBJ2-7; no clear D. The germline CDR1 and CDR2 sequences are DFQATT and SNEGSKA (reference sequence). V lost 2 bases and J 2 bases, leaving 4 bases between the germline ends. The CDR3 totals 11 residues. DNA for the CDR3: TGCAGTGCTAGACAGACCTACGAGCAGTACTTC. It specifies CSARQTYEQYF.

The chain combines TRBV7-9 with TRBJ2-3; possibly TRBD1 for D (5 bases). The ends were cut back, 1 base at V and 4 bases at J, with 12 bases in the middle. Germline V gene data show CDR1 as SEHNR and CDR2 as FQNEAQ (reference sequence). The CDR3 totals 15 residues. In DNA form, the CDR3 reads TGTGCCAGCAGCTTAGGGCAGGGTTTAGCAGATACGCAGTATTTT. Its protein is CASSLGQGLADTQYF.

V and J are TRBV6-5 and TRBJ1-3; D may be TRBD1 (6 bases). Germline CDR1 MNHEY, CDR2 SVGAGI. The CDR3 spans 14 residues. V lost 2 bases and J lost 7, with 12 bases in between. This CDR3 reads CASSYGTQGNTIYF. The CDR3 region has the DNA TGTGCCAGCAGTTACGGGACCCAGGGGAACACCATATATTTT.